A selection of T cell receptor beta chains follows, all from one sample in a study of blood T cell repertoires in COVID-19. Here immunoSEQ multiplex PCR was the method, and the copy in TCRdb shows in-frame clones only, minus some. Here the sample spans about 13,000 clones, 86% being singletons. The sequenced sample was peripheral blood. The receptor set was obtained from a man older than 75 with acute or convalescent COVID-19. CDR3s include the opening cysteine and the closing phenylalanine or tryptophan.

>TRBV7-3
CASSPDRATHRGGYTF
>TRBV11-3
CASSPGYNIQYF
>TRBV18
CASSQSQGALNTEAFF
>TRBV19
CASKPSGVPGELFF
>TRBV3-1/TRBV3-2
CASTYSRGGSATEAFF
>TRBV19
CASSPQQITGELFF
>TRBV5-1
CASSLARGTDTQYF
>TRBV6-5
CASRLTGGYEQYF
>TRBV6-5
CASCYPEGYYEQYF
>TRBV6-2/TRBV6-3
CASSYSRLAGGVYEQYF
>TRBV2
CASSEPGRSGANVLTF
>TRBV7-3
CASSLRQGRSSYNEQFF
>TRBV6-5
CASTWGLAGNEQFF
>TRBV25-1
CASSDPLHSSYNEQFF
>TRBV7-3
CASSLVGGTYNEQFF
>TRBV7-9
CASSPRDWEQETQYF
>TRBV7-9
CASSRQGGGANVLTF
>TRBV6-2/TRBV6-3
CASSYSKSNRGPKNIQYF
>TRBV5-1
CASSYSSGSNTGELFF
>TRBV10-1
CASSRSGGLQETQYF
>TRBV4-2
CASSQDALLAGGIEQYF
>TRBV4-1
CASSQFGVDRGSTDTQYF
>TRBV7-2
CASSFPPGPEQYF
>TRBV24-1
CATSDLRGTEAFF
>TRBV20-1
CSASRVYNEQFF
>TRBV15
CATSRVPGTNTEAFF
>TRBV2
CASSREQFRTEAFF
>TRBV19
CASGVEGKNQPQHF
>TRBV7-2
CASSLRLAGGGSADTQYF
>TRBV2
CASAGTSGVTDTQYF
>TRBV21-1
CASTPSSGVSYNEQFF
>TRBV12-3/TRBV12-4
CAQGLNSGNTIYF
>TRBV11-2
CASSLARGPGKLFF